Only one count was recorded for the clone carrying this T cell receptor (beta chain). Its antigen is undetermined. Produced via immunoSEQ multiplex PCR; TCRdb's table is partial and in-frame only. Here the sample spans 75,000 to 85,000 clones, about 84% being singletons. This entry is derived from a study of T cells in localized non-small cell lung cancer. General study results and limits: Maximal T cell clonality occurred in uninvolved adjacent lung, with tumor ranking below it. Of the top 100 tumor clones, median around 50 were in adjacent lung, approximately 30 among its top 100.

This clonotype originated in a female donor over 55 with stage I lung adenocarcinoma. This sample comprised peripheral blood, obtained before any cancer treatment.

The CDR3 sequence is CAWSGGLETQYF. CDR3 bases: TGTGCCTGGAGTGGGGGGCTGGAGACCCAGTACTTC. V usage is TRBV30 and J usage is TRBJ2-5; possibly TRBD1 for D (6 bases). This CDR3 is 12 amino acids long. Trimming took 1 base from V and 5 from J, leaving 8 bases between them. In germline, CDR1 is GTSNPN, CDR2 SVGIG (reference sequence).